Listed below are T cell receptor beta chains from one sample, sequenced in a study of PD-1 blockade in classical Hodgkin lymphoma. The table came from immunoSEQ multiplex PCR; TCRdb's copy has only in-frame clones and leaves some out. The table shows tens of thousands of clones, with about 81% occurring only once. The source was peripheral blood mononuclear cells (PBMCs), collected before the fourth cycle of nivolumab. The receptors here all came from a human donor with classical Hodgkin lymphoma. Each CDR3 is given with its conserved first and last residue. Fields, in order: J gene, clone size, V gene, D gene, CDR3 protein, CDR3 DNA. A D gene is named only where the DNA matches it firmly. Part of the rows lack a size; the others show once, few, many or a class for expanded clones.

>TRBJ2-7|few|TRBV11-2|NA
CASSLEFGSYEQYF
TGTGCCAGCAGCTTGGAGTTTGGGTCCTACGAGCAGTACTTC
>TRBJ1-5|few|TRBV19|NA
CASSPEYSNQPQHF
TGTGCCAGTAGCCCGGAGTATAGCAATCAGCCCCAGCATTTT
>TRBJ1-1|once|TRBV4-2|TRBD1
CASSQDPSDRGNTEAFF
TGTGCCAGCAGCCAAGACCCGTCAGACAGGGGGAACACTGAAGCTTTCTTT
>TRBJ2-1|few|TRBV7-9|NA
CASSLTQGDNEQFF
TGTGCCAGCAGCTTAACGCAGGGCGACAATGAGCAGTTCTTC
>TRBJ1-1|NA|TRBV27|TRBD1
CASSSPGGLAEAFF
TGTGCCAGCAGTTCCCCAGGGGGCTTGGCTGAAGCTTTCTTT
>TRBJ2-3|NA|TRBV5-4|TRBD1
CASSLPLGQGTDTQYF
TGTGCCAGCAGCTTGCCCCTGGGACAGGGCACAGATACGCAGTATTTT
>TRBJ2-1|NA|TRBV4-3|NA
CASSQGVGLDNEQFF
TGCGCCAGCAGCCAAGGGGTGGGACTGGACAATGAGCAGTTCTTC
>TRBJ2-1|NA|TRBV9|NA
CASSEGVGDEQFF
TGTGCCAGCAGCGAAGGTGTGGGGGATGAGCAGTTCTTC
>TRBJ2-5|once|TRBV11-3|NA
CASSLRSGKETQYF
TGTGCCAGCAGCTTGAGGTCAGGCAAAGAGACCCAGTACTTC
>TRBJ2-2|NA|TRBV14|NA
CASSQRGPAELFF
TGTGCCAGCAGCCAAAGAGGACCCGCTGAGCTGTTTTTT
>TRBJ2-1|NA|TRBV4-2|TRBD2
CASSQEGTSGSYEQFF
TGTGCCAGCAGCCAAGAAGGGACTAGCGGGAGCTATGAGCAGTTCTTC
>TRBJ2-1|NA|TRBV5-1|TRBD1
CASSRTGGFYNEQFF
TGCGCCAGCAGCAGGACAGGGGGCTTTTACAATGAGCAGTTCTTC
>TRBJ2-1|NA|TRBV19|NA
CASRPVWGGNNEQFF
TGTGCCAGTAGACCTGTGTGGGGAGGTAACAATGAGCAGTTCTTC
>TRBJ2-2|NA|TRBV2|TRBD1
CASGTGTEYTGELFF
TGTGCCAGCGGAACCGGGACAGAGTACACCGGGGAGCTGTTTTTT
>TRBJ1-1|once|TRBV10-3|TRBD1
CAISSQGVNTEAFF
TGTGCCATCAGTTCTCAGGGGGTAAACACTGAAGCTTTCTTT
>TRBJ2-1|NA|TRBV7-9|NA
CASIPLSGSYNEQFF
TGTGCCAGCATCCCTCTATCGGGGTCCTACAATGAGCAGTTCTTC
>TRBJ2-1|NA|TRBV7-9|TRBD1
CASSSDRGLRGARNEQFF
TGTGCCAGCAGTTCCGACAGGGGGCTGCGGGGGGCTCGCAATGAGCAGTTCTTC
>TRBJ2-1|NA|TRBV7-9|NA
CASVGKISYNEQFF
TGTGCCAGCGTGGGGAAAATCTCCTACAATGAGCAGTTCTTC
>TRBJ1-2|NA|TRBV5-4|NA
CASSLEGISRGYTF
TGTGCCAGCAGCTTGGAAGGCATCAGCCGAGGCTACACCTTC
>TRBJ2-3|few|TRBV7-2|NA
CASSPRARDTQYF
TGTGCCAGCAGTCCGAGGGCGAGGGATACGCAGTATTTT
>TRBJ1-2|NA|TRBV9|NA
CASSVELRPDGTTRYGYTF
TGTGCCAGCAGCGTAGAACTCCGGCCAGATGGCACGACCCGCTATGGCTACACCTTC
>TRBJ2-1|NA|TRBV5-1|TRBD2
CASSLAGGLSYNEQFF
TGCGCCAGCAGCTTGGCGGGGGGGCTCTCCTACAATGAGCAGTTCTTC